Described below is a single T cell receptor beta chain sequence and its context. Mismatch with germline at one junction end may stem from a read error. The sample comes from a study of CD8+CD57+ T cells in acquired aplastic anemia. Germline CDR1 KGHDR, CDR2 SFDVKD. The CDR3 has 14 residues. By flow cytometry, patients selected for sequencing had shown an expansion of CD8+CD57+ cells. TCR beta VDJ and CDR3 profiling used genomic DNA as template. Using its own MiXCR run on the reads, TCRdb lists one record per CDR3 protein. The repertoire holds more than 150,000 distinct CDR3 sequences, with roughly 50% as singletons.

The sequence derives from a human donor with aplastic anemia. The V and J genes are TRBV24-1 and TRBJ2-3; D is unresolved. Sequences were obtained from sorted CD4+, CD8+, or CD8+CD57+ T cells (not recorded which) from PBMCs. For the CDR3, the DNA is TGTGCCACCAGTGATTTAGGCAGCACAGATACGCAGTCTTTT. Its protein is CATSDLGSTDTQSF.